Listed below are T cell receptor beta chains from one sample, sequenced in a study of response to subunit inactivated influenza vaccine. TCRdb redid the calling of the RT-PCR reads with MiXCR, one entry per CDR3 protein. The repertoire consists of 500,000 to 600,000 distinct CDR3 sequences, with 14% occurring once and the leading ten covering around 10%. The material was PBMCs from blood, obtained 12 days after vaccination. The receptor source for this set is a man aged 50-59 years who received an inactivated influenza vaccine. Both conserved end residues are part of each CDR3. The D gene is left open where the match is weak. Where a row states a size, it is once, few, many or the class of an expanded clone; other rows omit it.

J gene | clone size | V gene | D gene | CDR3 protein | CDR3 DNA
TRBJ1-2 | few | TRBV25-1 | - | CASSPRTTKTNYGYTF | TGTGCCAGCAGTCCCCGTACAACCAAAACTAACTATGGCTACACCTTC
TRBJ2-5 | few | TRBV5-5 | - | CASSLGNTQETQYF | TGTGCCAGCAGCTTGGGGAATACTCAAGAGACCCAGTACTTC
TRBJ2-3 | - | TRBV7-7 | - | CASSLWWVELKTDTQYF | TGTGCCAGCAGCTTGTGGTGGGTCGAACTAAAAACAGATACGCAGTATTTT
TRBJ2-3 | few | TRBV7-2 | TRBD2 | CASSLHEGRASDTQYF | TGTGCCAGCAGCCTGCACGAAGGGAGGGCGTCAGATACGCAGTATTTT
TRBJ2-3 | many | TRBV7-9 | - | CASSFVDTQYF | TGTGCCAGCAGCTTTGTAGATACGCAGTATTTT
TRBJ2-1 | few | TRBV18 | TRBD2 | CASSPPGLGGIGEQFF | TGTGCCAGCTCACCACCGGGACTAGGAGGAATCGGTGAGCAGTTCTTC
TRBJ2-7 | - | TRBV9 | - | CASSVDGNSYEQYF | TGTGCCAGCAGCGTTGACGGTAACTCCTACGAGCAGTACTTC
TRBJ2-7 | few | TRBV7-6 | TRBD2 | CASSLGSSGGAYEQYF | TGTGCCAGCAGCTTAGGGTCGAGCGGGGGGGCTTACGAGCAGTACTTC
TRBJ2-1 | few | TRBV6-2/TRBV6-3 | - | CASSYSLSESEQFF | TGTGCCAGCAGCTACTCCCTTTCCGAGAGTGAGCAGTTCTTC
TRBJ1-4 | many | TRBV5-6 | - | CASSLAGHLEKLFF | TGTGCCAGCAGCTTGGCGGGACACCTCGAAAAACTGTTTTTT
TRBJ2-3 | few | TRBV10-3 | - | CAISAPGGGDTQYF | TGTGCCATCAGTGCCCCGGGTGGTGGAGATACGCAGTATTTT
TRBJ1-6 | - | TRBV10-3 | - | CAISEDGRYNSPLHF | TGTGCCATCAGCGAAGACGGACGGTATAATTCACCCCTCCACTTT
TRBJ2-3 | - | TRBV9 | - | CASSGYGSTDTQYF | TGTGCCAGCAGCGGTTACGGGAGCACAGATACGCAGTATTTT
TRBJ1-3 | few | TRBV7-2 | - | CASSLTGLFGNTIYF | TGTGCCAGCAGCTTAACAGGGCTCTTTGGAAACACCATATATTTT
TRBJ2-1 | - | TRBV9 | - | CASSVVPVPDEQFF | TGTGCCAGCAGCGTAGTTCCGGTGCCCGATGAGCAGTTCTTC
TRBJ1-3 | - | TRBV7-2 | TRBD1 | CASSLGGTGTSGNTIYF | TGTGCCAGCAGCTTAGGGGGGACAGGTACCTCTGGAAACACCATATATTTT
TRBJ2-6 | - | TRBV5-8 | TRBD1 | CASSKTGLGANVLTF | TGTGCCAGCAGCAAGACAGGGCTTGGGGCCAACGTCCTGACTTTC
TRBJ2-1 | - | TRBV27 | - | CASSLARHDEQFF | TGTGCCAGCAGTTTGGCTCGCCACGATGAGCAGTTCTTC
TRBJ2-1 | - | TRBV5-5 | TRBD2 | CASSMTSGGYGEQFF | TGTGCCAGCAGCATGACTAGCGGGGGGTATGGTGAGCAGTTCTTC
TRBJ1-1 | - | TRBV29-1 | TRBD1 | CSVSQGGAFF | TGCAGCGTATCACAGGGGGGAGCTTTCTTT
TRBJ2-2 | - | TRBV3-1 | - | CASSQAGQLGSGELFF | TGTGCCAGCAGCCAGGCGGGACAATTGGGCTCCGGGGAGCTGTTTTTT
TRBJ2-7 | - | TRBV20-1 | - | CSARKETGFAYEQYF | TGCAGTGCTAGGAAGGAGACAGGTTTTGCCTACGAGCAGTACTTC
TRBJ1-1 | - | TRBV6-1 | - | CASSPRGGLQNTEAFF | TGTGCCAGCAGTCCCCGGGGCGGCCTCCAGAACACTGAAGCTTTCTTT
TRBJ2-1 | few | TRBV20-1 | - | CSARVPSSYNEQFF | TGCAGTGCTAGAGTACCGAGCTCCTACAATGAGCAGTTCTTC
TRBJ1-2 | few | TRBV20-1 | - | CSARRGAGYGYTF | TGCAGTGCTCGTAGGGGAGCGGGTTATGGCTACACCTTC
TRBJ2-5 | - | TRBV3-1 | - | CASSQGPSQETQYF | TGTGCCAGCAGCCAAGGTCCCTCCCAAGAGACCCAGTACTTC
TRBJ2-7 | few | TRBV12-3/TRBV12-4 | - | CASSFAGTYEQYF | TGTGCCAGCAGTTTCGCAGGGACCTACGAGCAGTACTTC
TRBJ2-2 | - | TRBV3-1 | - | CASGGLTGELFF | TGTGCCAGCGGGGGTTTGACCGGGGAGCTGTTTTTT
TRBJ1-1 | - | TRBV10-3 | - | CAISDERANTEAFF | TGTGCCATCAGTGACGAGCGGGCGAACACTGAAGCTTTCTTT
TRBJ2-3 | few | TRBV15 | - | CATSRDLTGWSTDTQYF | TGTGCCACCAGCAGAGATTTGACAGGATGGAGCACAGATACGCAGTATTTT
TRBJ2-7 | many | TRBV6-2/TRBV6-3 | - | CASSWGENEQYF | TGTGCCAGCAGTTGGGGGGAGAACGAGCAGTACTTC
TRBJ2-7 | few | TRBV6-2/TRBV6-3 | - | CASSYAAVLTYEQYF | TGTGCCAGCAGTTACGCGGCAGTATTAACCTACGAGCAGTACTTC
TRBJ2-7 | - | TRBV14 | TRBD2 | CASSQLRAAGSYEQYF | TGTGCCAGCAGCCAATTACGCGCAGCGGGGTCCTACGAGCAGTACTTC
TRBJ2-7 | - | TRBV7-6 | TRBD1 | CASSSYRNSVGALRGTYEQYF | TGTGCCAGCAGCTCATACCGTAATTCGGTGGGCGCCCTCAGGGGGACCTACGAGCAGTACTTC
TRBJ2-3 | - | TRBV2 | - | CASTNDRSDTQYF | TGTGCCAGCACCAACGACCGTTCAGATACGCAGTATTTT
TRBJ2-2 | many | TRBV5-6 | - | CASSLDRDLLTGELFF | TGTGCCAGCAGCTTGGACAGGGACCTTCTAACCGGGGAGCTGTTTTTT
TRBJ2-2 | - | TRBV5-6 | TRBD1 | CASSPGQGSTGELFF | TGTGCCAGCAGCCCGGGACAGGGTTCGACCGGGGAGCTGTTTTTT
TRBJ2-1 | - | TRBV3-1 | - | CASSSRGGGTYNEQFF | TGTGCCAGCAGCAGTCGAGGGGGGGGCACCTACAATGAGCAGTTCTTC
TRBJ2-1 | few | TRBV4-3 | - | CASSQDWGISYNEQFF | TGCGCCAGCAGCCAAGATTGGGGAATTTCCTACAATGAGCAGTTCTTC
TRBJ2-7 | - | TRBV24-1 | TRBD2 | CATASAGAYEQYF | TGTGCCACCGCATCGGCGGGAGCGTACGAGCAGTACTTC
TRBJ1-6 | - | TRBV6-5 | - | CASSYRSSSSPLHF | TGTGCCAGCAGTTACCGCAGTTCGAGCTCACCCCTCCACTTT
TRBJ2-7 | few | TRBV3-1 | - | CASSQVRYEQYF | TGTGCCAGCAGCCAAGTCAGGTACGAGCAGTACTTC
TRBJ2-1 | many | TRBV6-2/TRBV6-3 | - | CASSYLRAGRIDNEQFF | TGTGCCAGCAGTTACCTACGCGCAGGGCGAATAGACAATGAGCAGTTCTTC
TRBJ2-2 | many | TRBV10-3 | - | CAISEQTNTGELFF | TGTGCCATCAGTGAACAAACTAACACCGGGGAGCTGTTTTTT
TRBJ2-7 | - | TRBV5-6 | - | CASSPPGQTNYEQYF | TGTGCCAGCAGCCCCCCGGGACAAACTAACTACGAGCAGTACTTC
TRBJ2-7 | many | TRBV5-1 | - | CASSLDRGSYEQYF | TGCGCCAGCAGCTTGGACAGAGGATCCTACGAGCAGTACTTC
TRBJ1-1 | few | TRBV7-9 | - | CASSLDNTEAFF | TGTGCCAGCAGCTTAGACAACACTGAAGCTTTCTTT
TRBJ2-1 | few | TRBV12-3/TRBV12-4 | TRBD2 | CASRDPWRGSDEQFF | TGTGCCAGCAGGGACCCCTGGCGGGGGAGCGATGAGCAGTTCTTC
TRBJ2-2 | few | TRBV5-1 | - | CASSRMGLMNTGELFF | TGCGCCAGCAGCCGGATGGGGCTTATGAACACCGGGGAGCTGTTTTTT
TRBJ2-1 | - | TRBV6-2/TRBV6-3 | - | CAGSKSNARSYNEQFF | TGTGCCGGGTCCAAATCTAATGCCCGCTCCTACAATGAGCAGTTCTTC
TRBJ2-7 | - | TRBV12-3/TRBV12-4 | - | CASSWNNRAYEQYF | TGTGCCAGCAGTTGGAACAACAGGGCCTACGAGCAGTACTTC
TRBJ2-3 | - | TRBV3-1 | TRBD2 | CASSQEVETSGGRHTSTDTQYF | TGTGCCAGCAGCCAAGAGGTTGAGACTAGCGGGGGCCGTCACACTAGCACAGATACGCAGTATTTT
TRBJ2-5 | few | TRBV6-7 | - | CATQAQGQETQYF | TGTGCCACCCAAGCCCAGGGGCAAGAGACCCAGTACTTC
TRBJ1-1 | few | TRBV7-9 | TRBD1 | CASSQPGQGNTEAFF | TGTGCCAGCAGTCAACCGGGACAGGGGAACACTGAAGCTTTCTTT
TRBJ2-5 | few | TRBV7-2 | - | CASSLAELGGRETQYF | TGTGCCAGCAGCTTAGCGGAGTTGGGGGGGCGAGAGACCCAGTACTTC